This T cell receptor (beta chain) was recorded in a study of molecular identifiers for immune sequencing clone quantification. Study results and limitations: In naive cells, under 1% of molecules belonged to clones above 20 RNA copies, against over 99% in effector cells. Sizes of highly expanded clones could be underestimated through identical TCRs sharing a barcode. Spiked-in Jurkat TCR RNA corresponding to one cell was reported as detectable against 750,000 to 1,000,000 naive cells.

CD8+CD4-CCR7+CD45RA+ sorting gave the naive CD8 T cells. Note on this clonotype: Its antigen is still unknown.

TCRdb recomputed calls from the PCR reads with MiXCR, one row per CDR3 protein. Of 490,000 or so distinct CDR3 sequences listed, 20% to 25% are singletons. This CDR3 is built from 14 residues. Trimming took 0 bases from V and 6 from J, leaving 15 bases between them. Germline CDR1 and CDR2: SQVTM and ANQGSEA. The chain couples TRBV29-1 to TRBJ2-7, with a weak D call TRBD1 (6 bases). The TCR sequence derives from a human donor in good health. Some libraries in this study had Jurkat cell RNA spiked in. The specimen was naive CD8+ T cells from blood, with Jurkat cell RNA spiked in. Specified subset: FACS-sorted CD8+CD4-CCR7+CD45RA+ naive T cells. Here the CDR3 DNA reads TGCAGCGTTGAAGATGGCAGGGGTACGCTCGAGCAGTACTTC. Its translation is CSVEDGRGTLEQYF.